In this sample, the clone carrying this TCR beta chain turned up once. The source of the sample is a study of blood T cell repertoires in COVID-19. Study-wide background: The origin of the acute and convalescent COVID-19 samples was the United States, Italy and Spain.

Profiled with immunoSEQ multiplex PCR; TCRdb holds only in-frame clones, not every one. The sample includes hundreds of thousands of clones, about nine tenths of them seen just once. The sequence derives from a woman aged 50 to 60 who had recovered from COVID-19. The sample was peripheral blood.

The CDR3 loop reads CASSLLAGLTDTQYF. As DNA, the CDR3 is TGTGCCAGCAGCTTACTAGCGGGGCTCACAGATACGCAGTATTTT. The chain recombines TRBV7-2 with TRBJ2-3, with 9 positions matching TRBD2. V lost 2 bases to trimming and J lost 2 bases; unmatched junction nucleotides: 2. The germline V gene encodes CDR1 SGHTA and CDR2 FQGNSA. The length of the CDR3 is 15 residues. Combining the CDR3 with reference TRBV7-2 and TRBJ2-3 gives the whole variable domain GAGVSQSPSNKVTEKGKDVELRCDPISGHTALYWYRQSLGQGLEFLIYFQGNSAPDKSGLPSDRFSAERTGGSVSTLTIQRTQQEDSAVYLCASSLLAGLTDTQYFGPGTRLTVL.